This T cell receptor beta chain was recorded in a study of glioma-infiltrating T cells. The iRepertoire nested amplicon-rescue multiplex PCR amplified TCR alpha and beta CDR3s from RNA. Each CDR3 protein gets one entry after TCRdb re-called the multiplex PCR reads with MiXCR. The profile shows around 140,000 distinct CDR3 sequences, around 42% of them singletons. The germline V gene encodes CDR1 MNHNS and CDR2 SASEGT. CDR3 length: 15 residues. Trimming at V came to 5 bases and at J to 4 bases, leaving 8 bases not matched to a gene. The V call is TRBV6-1, the J call TRBJ1-2, with TRBD1 identical over 9 bases. The source of this sequence is a human donor with low-grade glioma or glioblastoma, undergoing nonglioma brain surgery, or in good health (not recorded which). Specimen: glioma tissue, nonneoplastic brain tissue, or PBMCs (not recorded which). For the CDR3, the DNA is TGTGCCAGCAGTACAAGACAGGGGGGAAGCTATGGCTACACCTTC. Translation: CASSTRQGGSYGYTF.